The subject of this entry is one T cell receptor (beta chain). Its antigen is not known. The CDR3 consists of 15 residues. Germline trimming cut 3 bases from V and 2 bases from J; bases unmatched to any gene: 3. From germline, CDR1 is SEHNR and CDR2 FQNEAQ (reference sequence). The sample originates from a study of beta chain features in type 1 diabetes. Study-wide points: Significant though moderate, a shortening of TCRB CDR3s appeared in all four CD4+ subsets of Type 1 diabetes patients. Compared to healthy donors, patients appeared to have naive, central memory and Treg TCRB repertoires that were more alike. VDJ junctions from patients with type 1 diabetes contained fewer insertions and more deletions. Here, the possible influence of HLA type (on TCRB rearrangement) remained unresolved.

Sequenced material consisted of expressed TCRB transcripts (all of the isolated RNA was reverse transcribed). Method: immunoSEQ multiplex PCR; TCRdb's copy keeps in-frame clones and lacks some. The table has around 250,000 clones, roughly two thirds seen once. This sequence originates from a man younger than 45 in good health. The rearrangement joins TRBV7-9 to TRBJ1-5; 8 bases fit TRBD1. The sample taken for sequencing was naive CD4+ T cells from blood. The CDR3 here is CASSLTGDGNQPQHF. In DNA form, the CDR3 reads TGTGCCAGCAGCTTGACAGGGGATGGCAATCAGCCCCAGCATTTT.